A selection of T cell receptor beta chains follows, all from one sample in a study of cytomegalovirus exposure and HLA in healthy donors. Here immunoSEQ multiplex PCR was the method, and the copy in TCRdb shows in-frame clones only, minus some. The sample lists 150,000 or so clones, more than 60% occurring once. What was sequenced was PBMCs. The receptors were gathered from a young man in good health and CMV-seropositive. Each CDR3 is given with its conserved first and last residue. The D gene is left open where the match is weak. Size tells how often a clone was seen (once, few, many) or the class of an expanded clone, and some rows leave it out.

CDR3: CASGLGQGSVLEQYF
DNA: TGTGCTAGTGGTTTGGGACAGGGTTCCGTTCTGGAGCAGTACTTC
D: TRBD1
length: 15
size: -
V: TRBV12-5
J: TRBJ2-7

CDR3: CASSWTFVGGRDNEQFF
DNA: TGCGCCAGCAGCTGGACCTTCGTGGGCGGGAGGGACAACGAGCAGTTCTTC
D: TRBD2
length: 17
size: -
V: TRBV5-1
J: TRBJ2-1

CDR3: CSARNPEQFF
DNA: TGCAGTGCCAGGAATCCGGAGCAGTTCTTC
D: -
length: 10
size: -
V: TRBV20-1
J: TRBJ2-1

CDR3: CAWGKKGGSYEQYF
DNA: TGTGCCTGGGGAAAAAAGGGGGGGTCCTACGAGCAGTACTTC
D: -
length: 14
size: -
V: TRBV30
J: TRBJ2-7

CDR3: CASSLLLAGEGDTQYF
DNA: TGTGCCAGCAGCTTACTACTAGCGGGAGAAGGAGATACGCAGTATTTT
D: TRBD2
length: 16
size: -
V: TRBV5-4
J: TRBJ2-3

CDR3: CASSSTGYGYTF
DNA: TGTGCCAGCAGTTCGACAGGGTATGGCTACACCTTC
D: TRBD1
length: 12
size: -
V: TRBV6-5
J: TRBJ1-2

CDR3: CARSTDNEQYF
DNA: TGTGCCCGCAGCACAGACAATGAGCAGTACTTC
D: -
length: 11
size: few
V: TRBV5-6
J: TRBJ2-5

CDR3: CASSPGAGANVLTF
DNA: TGTGCCAGCAGCCCGGGAGCTGGGGCCAACGTCCTGACTTTC
D: -
length: 14
size: -
V: TRBV7-3
J: TRBJ2-6

CDR3: CASTQTGQETQYF
DNA: TGTGCCAGCACCCAGACAGGGCAAGAGACCCAGTACTTC
D: TRBD1
length: 13
size: -
V: TRBV18
J: TRBJ2-5

CDR3: CASSFSVVAEAFF
DNA: TGTGCCAGCAGCTTTAGTGTCGTCGCTGAAGCTTTCTTT
D: -
length: 13
size: -
V: TRBV11-2
J: TRBJ1-1

CDR3: CASSDRTGNYGYTF
DNA: TGTGCCAGCAGCGACCGGACAGGAAACTATGGCTACACCTTC
D: TRBD1
length: 14
size: few
V: TRBV27
J: TRBJ1-2

CDR3: CASSLDGVKPGSGANVLTF
DNA: TGTGCCAGCAGCTTAGACGGGGTGAAGCCAGGCTCTGGGGCCAACGTCCTGACTTTC
D: -
length: 19
size: -
V: TRBV11-2
J: TRBJ2-6

CDR3: CASSRSGSYEQYF
DNA: TGTGCCAGCAGCCGAAGCGGGTCCTACGAGCAGTACTTC
D: -
length: 13
size: -
V: TRBV5-4
J: TRBJ2-7

CDR3: CASSQDRLAGDYNEQFF
DNA: TGCGCCAGCAGCCAAGATAGACTAGCGGGAGACTACAATGAGCAGTTCTTC
D: TRBD2
length: 17
size: few
V: TRBV4-1
J: TRBJ2-1

CDR3: CASSTGQFSYEQYF
DNA: TGTGCCAGCAGTACCGGACAGTTCTCCTACGAGCAGTACTTC
D: -
length: 14
size: -
V: TRBV27
J: TRBJ2-7

CDR3: CASQAGANTGELFF
DNA: TGTGCCAGCCAAGCGGGTGCGAACACCGGGGAGCTGTTTTTT
D: -
length: 14
size: -
V: TRBV13
J: TRBJ2-2

CDR3: CASSISGTSGLYNEQFF
DNA: TGTGCCAGTAGTATCAGCGGGACTAGCGGTTTATACAATGAGCAGTTCTTC
D: TRBD2
length: 17
size: few
V: TRBV19
J: TRBJ2-1

CDR3: CASRPSGGSYEQYF
DNA: TGTGCCAGCAGACCCTCGGGGGGATCCTACGAGCAGTACTTC
D: TRBD2
length: 14
size: -
V: TRBV6-1
J: TRBJ2-7

CDR3: CASKRQGAGTGELFF
DNA: TGTGCCAGCAAACGACAGGGGGCTGGCACCGGGGAGCTGTTTTTT
D: TRBD1
length: 15
size: few
V: TRBV2
J: TRBJ2-2

CDR3: CASSSQRSNQPQHF
DNA: TGTGCCAGCAGTTCCCAGAGGAGCAATCAGCCCCAGCATTTT
D: -
length: 14
size: -
V: TRBV2
J: TRBJ1-5

CDR3: CASSYYGATQYF
DNA: TGTGCCAGCAGTTATTATGGGGCGACCCAGTACTTC
D: -
length: 12
size: -
V: TRBV28
J: TRBJ2-5

CDR3: CASSIGLAGYTGELFF
DNA: TGCGCCAGCAGCATAGGACTAGCGGGATACACCGGGGAGCTGTTTTTT
D: TRBD2
length: 16
size: -
V: TRBV5-1
J: TRBJ2-2